Included here is one T cell receptor (beta chain) sequence, with context. These data belong to a study of blood T cell repertoires in COVID-19. Study-level background: Spain, Italy and the United States supplied samples that represented acute and convalescent COVID-19.

Authors' processing steps: From reference gene primer amplification, estimates of nucleated cell counts were derived. This table comes from immunoSEQ multiplex PCR, and its TCRdb copy is limited to in-frame clones, with some not included. That table gives V, J and clone size, and the DNA gave D and trimming. This sample yields 110,000 to 150,000 clones, of which more than 70% are seen a single time; under 7% belongs to the top ten. Individuals drawn from around 24 US areas were about 18 to 90 years old. CDR3 length equals 12 residues. Trimming took off 5 bases at V and 6 bases at J, with 8 bases between the two ends. Germline V gene data show CDR1 as MDHEN and CDR2 as SYDVKM.

This TCR was recovered from a man in his forties with acute COVID-19. The V and J genes are TRBV28 and TRBJ2-1; perhaps TRBD2 as D (6 bases). Sequenced: PBMCs or T cells enriched from blood (not recorded which). The DNA for the CDR3 is TGTGCCAGCAGTCTCGGGGGCAATGAGCAGTTCTTC. Its protein product is CASSLGGNEQFF.